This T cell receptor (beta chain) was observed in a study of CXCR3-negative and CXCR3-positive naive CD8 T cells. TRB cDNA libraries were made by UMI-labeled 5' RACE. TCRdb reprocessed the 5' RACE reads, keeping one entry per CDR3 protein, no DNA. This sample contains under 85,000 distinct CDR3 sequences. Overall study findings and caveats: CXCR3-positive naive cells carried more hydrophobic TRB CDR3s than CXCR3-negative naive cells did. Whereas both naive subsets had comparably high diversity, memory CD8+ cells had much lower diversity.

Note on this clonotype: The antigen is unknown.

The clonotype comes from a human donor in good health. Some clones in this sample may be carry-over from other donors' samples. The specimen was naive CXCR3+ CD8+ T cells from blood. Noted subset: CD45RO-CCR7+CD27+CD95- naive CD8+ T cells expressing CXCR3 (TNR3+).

This CDR3 reads CASSSDPHRGFAGELFF. The chain combines TRBV7-2 with TRBJ2-2; TCRdb picks TRBD1, but there is no DNA to check that call. Looked up from germline, CDR1 is SGHTA and CDR2 is FQGNSA. This CDR3 is 17 amino acids long. Combining the CDR3 with reference TRBV7-2 and TRBJ2-2 gives the whole variable domain GAGVSQSPSNKVTEKGKDVELRCDPISGHTALYWYRQSLGQGLEFLIYFQGNSAPDKSGLPSDRFSAERTGGSVSTLTIQRTQQEDSAVYLCASSSDPHRGFAGELFFGEGSRLTVL.